One and the same sample provided the 13 T cell receptor beta chains below, sequenced in a study of OX40 agonist ivuxolimab in advanced cancers. Profiling relied on immunoSEQ multiplex PCR, and the TCRdb table lists in-frame clones only, not all of them. This table holds 90,000 or so clones, more than 85% found once. Sequenced here: CD4+ or CD8+ T cells sorted from blood, sampled in a trial of the OX40 agonist ivuxolimab. These TCRs come from an adult with an advanced solid tumor such as melanoma, head and neck, liver or kidney cancer.

CDR3 loop: CASRAQNSDIQYF. The CDR3 DNA follows: TGTGCCAGCAGAGCTCAAAATTCGGACATTCAGTACTTC. The rearrangement links TRBV6-1 to TRBJ2-4, with D unclear. CDR3 length: 13 amino acids. In germline, CDR1 is MNHNS, CDR2 SASEGT. The V end was cut by 6 bases, the J end by 8 bases, with 14 bases between.

A word on this clone: This sample includes further DNA sequences coding for the same CDR3. The chain joins TRBV6-1 to TRBJ2-3; the match to TRBD2 covers 13 bases. The germline gives CDR1 MNHNS, CDR2 SASEGT. Trimming removed 3 bases from V and 7 bases from J; junction bases left unmatched: 7. CDR3 length: 16 amino acids. As DNA, the CDR3 is TGTGCCAGCAGTGAGGGACTAGCGGGACCGATGAATACGCAGTATTTT. Protein sequence: CASSEGLAGPMNTQYF.

V is TRBV28 and J is TRBJ2-2; possibly TRBD2 for D (5 bases). The germline V and J ends were trimmed by 6 bases and 6 bases, with 11 bases remaining between them. This CDR3 has 13 residues. Looked up from germline, CDR1 is MDHEN and CDR2 is SYDVKM. The CDR3 loop reads CASSTLRAGELFF. DNA of the CDR3: TGTGCCAGCAGCACTTTGAGGGCCGGGGAGCTGTTTTTT.

The V gene is TRBV28, the J gene TRBJ1-1, with a weak D call TRBD1 (6 bases). Per the germline V gene, CDR1 is MDHEN and CDR2 is SYDVKM. V was shortened by 6 bases and J by 4 bases, with 21 bases between the two germline ends. This CDR3 has 16 residues. CDR3 region: CASSPPSAGDTTEAFF. CDR3 DNA: TGTGCCAGCAGCCCCCCAAGTGCTGGGGACACCACTGAAGCTTTCTTT.

The chain combines TRBV29-1 with TRBJ2-1, with D possibly TRBD1 on 6 matching bases. CDR3 size: 16 residues. Trimming left V 4 bases short and J 0 bases short, with 16 bases between. The germline V gene has CDR1 SQVTM and CDR2 ANQGSEA. CDR3 in DNA: TGCAGCGTTGCCCAGGACAGCAGGAGCTCCTACAATGAGCAGTTCTTC. Translating it yields CSVAQDSRSSYNEQFF.

The rearrangement uses TRBV11-3 and TRBJ2-5; 7 bases map to TRBD1. V lost 3 bases and J lost 7; bases outside the gene matches: 2. The CDR3 length is 12 residues. Germline V gene lookup returns CDR1 SGHNT and CDR2 YENEEA. The CDR3 DNA reads TGTGCCAGCAGCTTCCGACAGGGGACCCAGTACTTC. Residues: CASSFRQGTQYF.

V usage is TRBV30 and J usage is TRBJ1-2; possibly TRBD1 for D (6 bases). The V gene's germline CDR1 is GTSNPN and CDR2 SVGIG (reference sequence). CDR3 length equals 10 residues. V was shortened by 8 bases and J by 6 bases, with 10 bases between the two germline ends. The CDR3 DNA reads as TGTGCCCAACAGGGAGATGGCTACACCTTC. This codes for CAQQGDGYTF.

This chain uses TRBV28 with TRBJ1-1; TRBD1 agrees at 12 bases. The germline V gene has CDR1 MDHEN and CDR2 SYDVKM. Trimming cost V 6 bases and J 4 bases; bases outside gene matches: 6. CDR3 size: 15 residues. DNA for the CDR3: TGTGCCAGCAGGGTAGGGACAGGGGGCACCACTGAAGCTTTCTTT. Amino acid sequence: CASRVGTGGTTEAFF.

The gene calls are TRBV28 and TRBJ2-7; 10 bases align to TRBD2. This CDR3 comprises 14 residues. Germline V lookup: CDR1 MDHEN, CDR2 SYDVKM. Losses at the gene ends were 5 bases for V and 4 bases for J; bases not matched to a gene: 5. CDR3 sequence (DNA): TGTGCCAGCAGTCTAGCGGGAGCCGGGTACGAGCAGTACTTC. It is translated as CASSLAGAGYEQYF.

The genes are TRBV7-3 and TRBJ2-3, with 9 bases fitting TRBD1. Germline trimming cut 4 bases from V and 4 bases from J; bases unmatched to any gene: 6. Per the germline V gene, CDR1 is SGHTA and CDR2 is FQGTGA. The CDR3 consists of 15 residues. The CDR3, as DNA: TGTGCCAGCAGCTCACAGGGGGCCCAGGCAGATACGCAGTATTTT. Its translation: CASSSQGAQADTQYF. The full variable domain, rest sourced from reference TRBV7-3 and TRBJ2-3, is GAGVSQTPSNKVTEKGKYVELRCDPISGHTALYWYRQSLGQGPEFLIYFQGTGAADDSGLPNDRFFAVRPEGSVSTLKIQRTERGDSAVYLCASSSQGAQADTQYFGPGTRLTVL.

With regard to this clone: Its ends do not fully match the called genes, so a read error is possible. This chain uses TRBV10-3 with TRBJ2-1, with 10 positions matching TRBD1. This CDR3 has 11 residues. Germline CDR1 reads ENHRY; CDR2 reads SYGVKD. The CDR3 sequence is CATSGGTGEFF. The CDR3, as DNA: TGTGCCACCAGTGGGGGGACAGGGGAGTTCTTC.

This chain uses TRBV5-6 with TRBJ2-2; 7 bases align to TRBD2. The CDR3 has 15 residues. CDR1 and CDR2 from the germline V gene are SGHDT and YYEEEE. V shed 0 bases and J 5 bases; nucleotides not matched to a gene: 4. The CDR3 loop reads CASSLAAGVTGELFF. Written as DNA, the CDR3 is TGTGCCAGCAGCTTGGCGGCGGGAGTTACCGGGGAGCTGTTTTTT.

V usage is TRBV6-6 and J usage is TRBJ1-1; 7 bases are a match to TRBD1. Germline V gene lookup returns CDR1 MNHNY and CDR2 SVGAGI (reference sequence). The CDR3 is made up of 12 amino acids. V was pared by 6 bases and J by 8 bases, with 6 bases of the junction left unmatched. CDR3 loop: CASSQATGEAFF. CDR3 in DNA: TGTGCCAGCAGCCAGGCGACAGGGGAAGCTTTCTTT.